The T cell receptor (beta chain) described here comes from a study of cytomegalovirus exposure and HLA in healthy donors (dated by TCRdb to about 2017). The study in broad terms: According to an earlier analysis of several hundred of the donors, some 180 million T cells yielded 117 million unique TCR beta sequences and 276 Gb of sequence data. HLA typing covered class I and class II loci at four-digit resolution. The later analysis used no new phenotypic data to find candidate immune exposures, relying instead on TCR beta sequences and their occurrence across donors. In a later genetic analysis, genome-wide SNP genotypes for about 55% of the 666 donors were used, and that subset was treated as a discovery cohort. All discovery cohort repertoires had been generated on a single sequencing platform. To predict cytomegalovirus infection status, the study combined high-throughput TCR immunosequencing, statistical association of individual TCRs with disease status, and machine learning. An early release covering over 500 HLA-typed donors comprised about 310 gigabases of sequencing data and 65 million to 100 million unique TCR sequences. The study aimed to test whether signatures of past pathogen exposure could be identified by cataloging public T cell receptors. An earlier analysis of fewer than 700 of the donors applied high-throughput TCR beta sequencing to assess whether each TCR beta V gene segment acted as functional or pseudogenic. A later analysis re-examined previously published TCR beta repertoires from more than 550 donors and added high-resolution HLA genotyping to investigate patterns of TCR occurrence. Alongside the repertoire data, information on donor age, sex, ethnicity and CMV serostatus was compiled. In addition to the first cohort of roughly 700 subjects, a separate validation cohort of 100 to 150 different subjects was used. Of the 350 to 450 genotyped donors, over 80% were placed in the genetic ancestry cluster associated with self-reported Caucasian donors. The number of donors typed differed by locus, with about 629-640 for A, B, C, DRB1 and DQB1, 522 for DQA1, approximately 570 for DPA1, and some 470 for DPB1. Roughly 5 DR-DQ haplotypes were handled as single units for association and clustering, since linkage in the cohort was strong. Using immunosequencing, the study profiled T cell repertoires from around 680 subjects and related those repertoires to cytomegalovirus serostatus. On average, roughly 240,000 unique TCR beta nucleotide sequences were sequenced per donor among about 400 genotyped donors of the cohort, with around 19% of those sequences being non-productive. What the study reported, not specific to this receptor: In vitro tests confirmed that a few of the cytomegalovirus-associated TCR beta chains recognize cytomegalovirus antigens. In a later analysis, several top co-occurrence clusters were reported to appear linked to parvovirus B19, influenza, CMV and Epstein-Barr virus. A further reported finding was that TCR beta sequences accurately predicted the HLA-A and HLA-B alleles for most subjects in the first cohort. Presence/absence analyses assumed roughly uniform sequencing depth across donors, an assumption that may not hold. A group of highly shared sequence variants was considered likely to be a technical artifact of the sequencing pipeline. Broadly in line with IMGT annotations, most TCR beta V segments showed up in productive rearrangements about 87% or about 30% of the time in an earlier analysis of around 550 of the donors. According to a later genetic analysis, donors in an Asian-associated ancestry cluster had fewer N-insertions in productive TCRs than the approximately 690-donor mean. Correlated functional status among segregating V segments might reflect linkage disequilibrium, but an unknown experimental factor could not be ruled out. Some IMGT-functional V segments, including TRBV6-2 and TRBV6-3, could not be told apart with the 87-base-pair reads, so those segments were excluded. In a later genetic analysis, a missense DCLRE1C variant was associated with V-gene and J-gene trimming of TCR beta chains, and the association was replicated in an independent cohort. Because HLA typing was unavailable for some donors at each locus, only the typed subset was used in association tests. The earlier analysis of some 560 of the donors excluded fewer than 20 rarely observed V segments, including chromosome 9 orphons, because counts were too low. CMV serostatus was the only immune exposure information available for the cohort. A total of fewer than 200 TCR beta chains were listed by the study as associated with cytomegalovirus. Compared with equally common non-associated chains, HLA-associated TCR beta chains in a later analysis were more clonally expanded and had lower generation probabilities. Most TCR sequences were seen in very few donors, while some public TCRs were found in many individuals. Assigning TCR associations to individual alleles was difficult when HLA alleles, especially DR and DQ, strongly co-occurred. The classifier was reported to diagnose cytomegalovirus status with high specificity and sensitivity in both the original and validation cohorts. In a later analysis, TCR association rates were found to vary across HLA loci, with the most associated TCRs seen for DRB1 alleles and the fewest for HLA-C alleles. It was suggested by the authors that the approach could potentially be generalized to other disease states and immunological phenotypes. According to a later analysis, most CMV-associated TCR beta chains appeared to be HLA-restricted, and the HLA associations seemed to be driven largely by CMV exposure. Only TCR beta chains were sequenced in this cohort, and the absence of alpha or paired-chain data limited detectable features. In a later analysis, some 17,000 TCR beta sequences were associated with specific HLA alleles at a false discovery rate of 0.05.

Receptor libraries were prepared by the immunoSEQ multiplex PCR assay. The multiplex PCR relied on a mix of 60 forward primers for TCR Vbeta segments and 13 reverse primers for TCR Jbeta segments. The CDR3 region of rearranged TCR beta genes was amplified from genomic DNA by a multiplex PCR assay. On the Illumina HiSeq System, the amplified TCR beta libraries were sequenced as 87-base-pair reads. As for how the authors treated the data: Across the 600 to 700 repertoires, a later analysis counted 75 million to 90 million unique TCR beta chains, around 11 million of which were shared by at least two donors. Raw reads were error-corrected and collapsed into unique sequences by a nearest-neighbor algorithm in which closely related sequences were merged to remove PCR and sequencing errors. Alignment of CDR3 sequences to IMGT reference sequences was used to assign V, D and J gene segments. Each retained sequence needed at least a six-nucleotide match to both a V gene segment and a J gene segment. A rearrangement counted as productive if the CDR3 had no stop codons and remained in frame with V and J, and every other rearrangement counted as non-productive. Following IMGT convention, CDR3 was defined as the stretch from the second conserved V-encoded cysteine to the conserved J-encoded phenylalanine. In an earlier analysis of some 550 of the donors, sequences lacking an unambiguous match to a single V gene segment were excluded. In an earlier analysis of several hundred of the donors, V segments were called functional above 56.7% productive rearrangements and were called segregating when the between-donor standard deviation exceeded 5%. A statistical classification framework was developed to diagnose cytomegalovirus status using the catalog of TCR beta chain sequences. V and J gene assignment, in a later analysis, came from comparing TCR nucleotide sequences with IMGT/GENE-DB human TR gene sequences. Using the TCRdist pipeline, a later analysis assigned CDR3 sequences along with most-parsimonious VDJ recombination scenarios. A later analysis defined each TCR beta chain by its CDR3 amino acid sequence plus V-gene family, and excluded reads lacking a unique V-gene family. To address suspected cross-contamination and a sequencing artifact, a later analysis removed around 590 highly shared, low-generation-probability nucleotide sequences. In a later analysis, a clonal expansion index for each public chain was calculated from normalized within-repertoire ranks of inferred template counts. A later analysis computed generation probabilities with a VDJ recombination model fitted to out-of-frame rearrangements, and checked the results against IGoR. In a later analysis, hypergeometric tests were used to score TCR-TCR, TCR-HLA and TCR-CMV co-occurrence, with a repertoire-size bias correction applied to TCR pairs. A later analysis estimated false discovery rates by permuting HLA or CMV assignments 20 times. In a later analysis, co-occurring TCRs were grouped using DBSCAN, and TCRdist sequence similarity was added for clustering within HLA-allele-positive subsets. Repertoires with fewer than 30,000 or more than 120,000 public chains, plus five repertoires with anomalous nucleotide sharing, were excluded from co-occurrence clustering. TCRdb holds this immuneACCESS table with in-frame rearrangements only. Some clones are missing; in checked studies, unresolved V genes explain under half, and the rest has no known cause. The V and J calls and clone size come from that table; D and trimming were worked out from the DNA. The sample table holds approximately 150,000 clones, of which about 74% were seen once. The biggest ten clones account for 2.5% to 3.5% of the sample.

The cohort was made up of around 720 healthy bone marrow donors. At the time of sampling, all cohort members were nominally healthy, though unrecorded immune exposures were likely present. The donor was CMV seronegative and was included in the group of 352 seronegative cohort members. A peripheral blood sample was collected from each donor, and TCR beta sequencing was performed on peripheral blood mononuclear cells. Genomic DNA extraction from the blood cell samples was performed with the Qiagen DNeasy Blood Extraction Kit. With respect to this clone: Its antigen is currently not known. It has no much larger one-base neighbor in the sample; base qualities were not kept.

The CDR3 covers 15 residues, taking in both the cysteine and the phenylalanine. CDR3 DNA is the only sequence kept; it has 45 bases, read in frame from the first base. As encoded in the germline V gene (reference sequence), CDR1 is MNHNY while CDR2 is SVGAGI. Germline trimming amounts to 4 bases on V and 7 bases on J, with 8 as the count of junction bases outside the gene matches. The sequence was collected from a male donor in good health and CMV-seronegative. The chain joins TRBV6-6 to TRBJ1-3, and TRBD1 matches 9 of the central bases. The specimen was PBMCs. CDR3 sequence: CASSFTGTGLNTIYF. In nucleotides, the sequence is TGTGCCAGCAGTTTTACCGGGACAGGGCTCAACACCATATATTTT.